The 17 T cell receptor beta chains reported below all come from one sample, sequenced in a study of cytomegalovirus exposure and HLA in healthy donors. The primer mix had 60 Vbeta and 13 Jbeta primers. The data were produced by immunoSEQ multiplex PCR, yet TCRdb's version contains in-frame clones alone and is incomplete. The sample's table shows 35,000 to 45,000 clones. Sequences were obtained from PBMCs. These receptors came from a human donor in good health.

The CDR3 here is CSVVGGFEEKLFF. CDR3 DNA: TGCAGCGTTGTAGGCGGGTTTGAGGAAAAACTGTTTTTT. This sequence joins TRBV29-1 and TRBJ1-4; no firm D call. The ends were cut back, 4 bases at V and 8 bases at J, with 14 bases in the middle. Germline V gene lookup returns CDR1 SQVTM and CDR2 ANQGSEA. CDR3 length: 13 residues.

This sequence joins TRBV9 and TRBJ2-6, with D uncertain. V was trimmed by 1 base and J by 4 bases, leaving 18 bases between them. The germline CDR1 and CDR2 sequences are SGDLS and YYNGEE. The CDR3 loop spans 18 amino acids. The CDR3 loop reads CASSVQSLGVSGANVLTF. The CDR3 bases are TGTGCCAGCAGCGTACAATCCCTCGGTGTATCCGGGGCCAACGTCCTGACTTTC. The complete variable domain, with remaining parts taken from reference TRBV9 and TRBJ2-6, reads DSGVTQTPKHLITATGQRVTLRCSPRSGDLSVYWYQQSLDQGLQFLIQYYNGEERAKGNILERFSAQQFPDLHSELNLSSLELGDSALYFCASSVQSLGVSGANVLTFGAGSRLTVL.

This sequence joins TRBV5-6 and TRBJ1-2; 10 bases are a match to TRBD1. This CDR3 spans 14 amino acids. Losses at the gene ends were 4 bases for V and 7 bases for J; bases not matched to a gene: 7. The germline V gene has CDR1 SGHDT and CDR2 YYEEEE. The CDR3 region has the DNA TGTGCCAGCAGCGGGGACAGGGGAGCGAGTGGCTACACCTTC. It codes for CASSGDRGASGYTF.

This chain joins TRBV7-2 and TRBJ2-2; D gene unclear. The ends were cut back, 10 bases at V and 3 bases at J, with 15 bases in the middle. Germline values: CDR1 SGHTA, CDR2 FQGNSA. This CDR3 has 14 amino acids. CDR3: CATKPQRDTGELFF. CDR3 bases: TGTGCCACCAAGCCGCAACGGGACACCGGGGAGCTGTTTTTT.

The CDR3 sequence: CASSLTGNPEQYF. CDR3 bases: TGTGCCAGCAGCCTTACAGGGAACCCCGAGCAGTACTTC. The chain has TRBV5-6 and TRBJ2-7, with D possibly TRBD1 on 6 matching bases. Between the trimmed V and J ends, which lost 4 bases and 6 bases, there was a span of 14 bases. Germline CDR1 and CDR2: SGHDT and YYEEEE. The length of the CDR3 is 13 residues.

This chain uses TRBV9 with TRBJ1-2, with no clear D. The CDR3 is 14 residues long. Germline V gene lookup returns CDR1 SGDLS and CDR2 YYNGEE. Trimming shortened V by 0 bases and J by 4 bases, and 10 bases separated the two germline ends. The CDR3 sequence: CASSVGEGFYGYTF. Here the CDR3 DNA reads TGTGCCAGCAGCGTAGGGGAGGGATTCTATGGCTACACCTTC. The complete variable domain, with remaining parts taken from reference TRBV9 and TRBJ1-2, reads DSGVTQTPKHLITATGQRVTLRCSPRSGDLSVYWYQQSLDQGLQFLIQYYNGEERAKGNILERFSAQQFPDLHSELNLSSLELGDSALYFCASSVGEGFYGYTFGSGTRLTVV.

The chain links TRBV29-1 to TRBJ1-2; maybe TRBD1 (6 bases). V lost 4 bases and J lost 1, with 10 bases in between. The CDR3 spans 13 residues. Germline CDR1 is SQVTM and CDR2 is ANQGSEA. CDR3 region: CSVGQGLNYGYTF. CDR3 nucleotide sequence: TGCAGCGTTGGGCAGGGGCTTAACTATGGCTACACCTTC.

The chain carries TRBV19 and TRBJ1-2, with 7 bases fitting TRBD1. This CDR3 comprises 15 residues. Trimming at V came to 7 bases and at J to 4 bases, leaving 12 bases not matched to a gene. CDR1 LNHDA and CDR2 SQIVND come from the germline V gene (reference sequence). The CDR3 reads CASTLMRTGAYGYTF. For the CDR3, the DNA is TGTGCCAGTACCCTTATGAGGACAGGAGCCTATGGCTACACCTTC. Full variable domain (outside the CDR3, taken from reference TRBV19 and TRBJ1-2): DGGITQSPKYLFRKEGQNVTLSCEQNLNHDAMYWYRQDPGQGLRLIYYSQIVNDFQKGDIAEGYSVSREKKESFPLTVTSAQKNPTAFYLCASTLMRTGAYGYTFGSGTRLTVV.

The chain employs TRBV2 and TRBJ1-1; D might be TRBD1 (5 bases). CDR3 length: 15 residues. Germline assignment: CDR1 SNHLY and CDR2 FYNNEI. V was pared by 1 base and J by 4 bases, with 13 bases between. The CDR3 protein is CASSEEGHPTTEAFF. As DNA, the CDR3 is TGTGCCAGCAGTGAAGAAGGACACCCGACCACTGAAGCTTTCTTT.

J is TRBJ2-1 and V is TRBV27, with a tentative D call TRBD2 (5 bases). The V and J ends lost 3 bases and 15 bases respectively, with 15 bases between them. Germline V gene data show CDR1 as MNHEY and CDR2 as SMNVEV (reference sequence). This CDR3 spans 12 amino acids. CDR3 amino acids: CASSFGGSVWFF. CDR3 in DNA: TGTGCCAGCAGTTTCGGAGGTTCCGTTTGGTTCTTC.

V is TRBV19 and J is TRBJ2-4; 9 nucleotides agree with TRBD1. There are 14 residues in the CDR3. V dropped 6 bases and J dropped 6; count of bases not matched to a gene: 6. Per germline, CDR1 LNHDA and CDR2 SQIVND (reference sequence). CDR3 sequence reads: CASRVDRGGNIQYF. The CDR3 bases are TGTGCCAGTAGAGTCGACAGGGGGGGAAACATTCAGTACTTC.

V is TRBV6-5 and J is TRBJ1-5; a possible D gene is TRBD1 (5 bases). The V end lost 5 bases, the J end lost 4 bases, and 15 bases lay between the germline ends. The germline CDR1 and CDR2 sequences are MNHEY and SVGAGI. This CDR3 is 15 amino acids long. Here the CDR3 reads CASSPGRGGNQPQHF. In DNA, the CDR3 is TGTGCCAGCAGTCCGGGCCGCGGGGGAAATCAGCCCCAGCATTTT.

V gene TRBV7-8 combines with J gene TRBJ2-5; 9 bases match TRBD1. The CDR3 runs 15 residues. V shed 4 bases and J 3 bases; nucleotides not matched to a gene: 6. Germline loops: CDR1 SGHVS, CDR2 FQNEAQ. As DNA, the CDR3 is TGTGCCAGCAGCTCGAGCCGGGACAGGGAAGAGACCCAGTACTTC. Amino acids: CASSSSRDREETQYF. Using reference TRBV7-8 and TRBJ2-5 for the parts outside the CDR3, the full variable domain is GAGVSQSPRYKVAKRGQDVALRCDPISGHVSLFWYQQALGQGPEFLTYFQNEAQLDKSGLPSDRFFAERPEGSVSTLKIQRTQQEDSAVYLCASSSSRDREETQYFGPGTRLLVL.

The chain carries TRBV7-8 and TRBJ1-6, with 10 positions matching TRBD1. V shed 1 base and J 10 bases; nucleotides not matched to a gene: 10. The CDR3 is made up of 17 amino acids. Germline CDR1 is SGHVS and CDR2 is FQNEAQ. Here the CDR3 reads CASSLEGQGSPRSPLHF. The CDR3 DNA sequence: TGTGCCAGCAGCTTAGAGGGACAGGGGAGCCCTCGGTCACCCCTCCACTTT. Full variable domain (outside the CDR3, taken from reference TRBV7-8 and TRBJ1-6): GAGVSQSPRYKVAKRGQDVALRCDPISGHVSLFWYQQALGQGPEFLTYFQNEAQLDKSGLPSDRFFAERPEGSVSTLKIQRTQQEDSAVYLCASSLEGQGSPRSPLHFGNGTRLTVT.

The chain joins TRBV15 to TRBJ2-6; D gene uncertain. This CDR3 has 17 amino acids. The V gene lost 4 bases and the J gene lost 0 bases, with 13 bases spanning the gap. Germline V CDR1 and CDR2: LNHNV, YYDKDF (reference sequence). The CDR3 region is CATSTNRSPSGANVLTF. CDR3 nucleotides: TGTGCCACCAGCACAAACAGATCCCCCTCTGGGGCCAACGTCCTGACTTTC.

The J gene is TRBJ2-3, the V gene TRBV4-2, with TRBD2 identical over 12 bases. CDR3 length: 19 residues. The germline V gene encodes CDR1 LGHNA and CDR2 YNFKEQ. Trimming at V came to 0 bases and at J to 0 bases, leaving 7 bases not matched to a gene. The CDR3 spells CASSQESTSGGYSTDTQYF. CDR3 sequence (DNA): TGTGCCAGCAGCCAAGAGTCGACTAGCGGGGGATATAGCACAGATACGCAGTATTTT.

The chain links TRBV5-1 to TRBJ2-1; D not certain. This CDR3 is built from 11 residues. The V gene's germline CDR1 is SGHRS and CDR2 YFSETQ. The V end lost 1 base, the J end lost 8 bases, and 4 bases lay between the germline ends. This chain's CDR3 is CASSLLDEQFF. CDR3 sequence (DNA): TGCGCCAGCAGCTTGCTAGATGAGCAGTTCTTC.